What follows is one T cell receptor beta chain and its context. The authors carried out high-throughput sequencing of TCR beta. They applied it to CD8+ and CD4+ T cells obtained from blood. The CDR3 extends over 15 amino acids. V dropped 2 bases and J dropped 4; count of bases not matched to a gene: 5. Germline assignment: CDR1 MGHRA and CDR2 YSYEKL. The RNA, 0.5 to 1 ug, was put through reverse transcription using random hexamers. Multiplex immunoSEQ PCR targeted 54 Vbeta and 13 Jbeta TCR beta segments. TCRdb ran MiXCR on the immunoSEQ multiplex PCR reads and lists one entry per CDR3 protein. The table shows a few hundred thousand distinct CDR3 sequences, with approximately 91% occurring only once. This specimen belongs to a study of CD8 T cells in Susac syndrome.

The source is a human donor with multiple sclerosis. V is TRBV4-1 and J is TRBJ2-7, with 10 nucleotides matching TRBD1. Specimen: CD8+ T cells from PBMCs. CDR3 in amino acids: CASSQTGTGVYEQYF. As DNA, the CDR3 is TGCGCCAGCAGCCAAACCGGGACAGGGGTTTACGAGCAGTACTTC.